This T cell receptor beta chain was recorded in a study of graft-versus-host responses after intestinal transplantation. At the level of the study: As for transplant type, recipients had multivisceral, liver-intestinal, or isolated intestinal grafts.

Method: immunoSEQ multiplex PCR; TCRdb's copy keeps in-frame clones and lacks some. The data show approximately 77,000 clones, 85% to 90% seen once. About this clone itself: Its specificity is not known.

Germline V gene sequence: CDR1 SEHNR, CDR2 FQNEAQ (reference sequence). The CDR3 is 14 amino acids. Trimming cost V 3 bases and J 7 bases, with 13 bases left between them. The chain uses TRBV7-9 and TRBJ2-1, with D possibly being TRBD1 (6 bases). The origin of this receptor is a human donor who received an intestinal transplant. The sequences come from unstimulated CD4+ T cells sorted from spleen or lymph node cells, collected before intestinal transplant. The CDR3, as DNA: TGTGCCAGCAGCTTCCAAACAGGGCATAATGAGCAGTTCTTC. This gives the protein CASSFQTGHNEQFF.